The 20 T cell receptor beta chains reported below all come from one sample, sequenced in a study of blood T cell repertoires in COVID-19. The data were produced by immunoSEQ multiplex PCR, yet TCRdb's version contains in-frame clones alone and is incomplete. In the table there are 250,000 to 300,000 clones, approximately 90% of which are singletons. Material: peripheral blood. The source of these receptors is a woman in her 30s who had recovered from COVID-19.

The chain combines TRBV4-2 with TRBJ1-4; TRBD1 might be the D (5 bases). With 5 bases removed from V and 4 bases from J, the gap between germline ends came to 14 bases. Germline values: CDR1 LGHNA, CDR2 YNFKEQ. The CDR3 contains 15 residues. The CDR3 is CASSVEWQGNEKLFF. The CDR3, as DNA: TGTGCCAGCAGCGTTGAGTGGCAGGGTAATGAAAAACTGTTTTTT.

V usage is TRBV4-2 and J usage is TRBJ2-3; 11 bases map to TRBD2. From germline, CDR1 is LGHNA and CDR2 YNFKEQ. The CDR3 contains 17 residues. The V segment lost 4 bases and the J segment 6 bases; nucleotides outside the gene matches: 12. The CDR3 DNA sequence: TGTGCCAGCAGCCTCAAAGATGATAGCGGGGGGGCGGATACGCAGTATTTT. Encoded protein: CASSLKDDSGGADTQYF.

The CDR3 sequence is CASSSGQGAYEQYF. The CDR3 DNA reads as TGCGCCAGCAGCTCCGGACAGGGCGCCTACGAGCAGTACTTC. The V call is TRBV5-1, the J call TRBJ2-7, with 8 positions matching TRBD1. The trim removed 3 bases at V and 2 bases at J, leaving 4 bases unmatched. The CDR3 is 14 amino acids. Germline assignment: CDR1 SGHRS and CDR2 YFSETQ.

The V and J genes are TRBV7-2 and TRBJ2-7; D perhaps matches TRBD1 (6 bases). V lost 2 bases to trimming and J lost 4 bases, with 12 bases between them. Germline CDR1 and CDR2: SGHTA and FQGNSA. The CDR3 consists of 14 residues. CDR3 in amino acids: CASSLMTGNYEQYF. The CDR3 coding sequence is TGTGCCAGCAGCTTAATGACAGGAAATTACGAGCAGTACTTC.

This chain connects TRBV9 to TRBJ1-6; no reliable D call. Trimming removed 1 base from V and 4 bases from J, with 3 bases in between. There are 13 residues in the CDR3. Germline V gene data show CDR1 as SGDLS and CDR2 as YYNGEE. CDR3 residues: CASSVQYNSPLHF. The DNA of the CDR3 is TGTGCCAGCAGCGTACAGTATAATTCACCCCTCCACTTT. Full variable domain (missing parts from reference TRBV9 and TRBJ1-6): DSGVTQTPKHLITATGQRVTLRCSPRSGDLSVYWYQQSLDQGLQFLIQYYNGEERAKGNILERFSAQQFPDLHSELNLSSLELGDSALYFCASSVQYNSPLHFGNGTRLTVT.

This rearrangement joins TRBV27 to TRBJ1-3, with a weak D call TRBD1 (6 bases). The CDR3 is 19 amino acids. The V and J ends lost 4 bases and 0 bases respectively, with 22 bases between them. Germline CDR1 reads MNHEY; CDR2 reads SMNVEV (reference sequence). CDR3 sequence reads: CASSSSSFQRQVSGNTIYF. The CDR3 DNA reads TGTGCCAGCAGTTCTTCCTCCTTCCAGCGACAGGTCTCTGGAAACACCATATATTTT.

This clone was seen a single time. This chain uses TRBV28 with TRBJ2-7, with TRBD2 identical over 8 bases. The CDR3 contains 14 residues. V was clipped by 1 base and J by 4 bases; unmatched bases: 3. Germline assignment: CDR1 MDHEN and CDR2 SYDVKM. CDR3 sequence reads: CASSLYSGGYEQYF. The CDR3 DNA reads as TGTGCCAGCAGTTTATATTCGGGAGGGTACGAGCAGTACTTC.

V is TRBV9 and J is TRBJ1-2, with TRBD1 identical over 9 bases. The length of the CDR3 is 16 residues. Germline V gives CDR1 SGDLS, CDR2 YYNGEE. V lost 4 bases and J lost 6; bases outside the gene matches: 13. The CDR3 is CASSPSPGQGRDGYTF. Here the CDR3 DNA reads TGTGCCAGCAGCCCCTCACCGGGACAGGGTAGGGATGGCTACACCTTC.

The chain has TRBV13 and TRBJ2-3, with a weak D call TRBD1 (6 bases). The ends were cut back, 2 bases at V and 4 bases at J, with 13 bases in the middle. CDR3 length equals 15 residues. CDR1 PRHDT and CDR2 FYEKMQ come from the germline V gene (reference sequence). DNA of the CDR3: TGTGCCAGCAGCTTAAAGTCACAGGGCGCAGATACGCAGTATTTT. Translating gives CASSLKSQGADTQYF. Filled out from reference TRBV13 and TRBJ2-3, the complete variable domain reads AAGVIQSPRHLIKEKRETATLKCYPIPRHDTVYWYQQGPGQDPQFLISFYEKMQSDKGSIPDRFSAQQFSDYHSELNMSSLELGDSALYFCASSLKSQGADTQYFGPGTRLTVL.

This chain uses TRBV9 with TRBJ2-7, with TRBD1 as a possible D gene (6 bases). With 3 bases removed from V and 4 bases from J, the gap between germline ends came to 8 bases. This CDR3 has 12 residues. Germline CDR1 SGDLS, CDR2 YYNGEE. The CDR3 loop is CASSAQGYEQYF. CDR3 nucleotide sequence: TGTGCCAGCAGCGCACAGGGTTACGAGCAGTACTTC.

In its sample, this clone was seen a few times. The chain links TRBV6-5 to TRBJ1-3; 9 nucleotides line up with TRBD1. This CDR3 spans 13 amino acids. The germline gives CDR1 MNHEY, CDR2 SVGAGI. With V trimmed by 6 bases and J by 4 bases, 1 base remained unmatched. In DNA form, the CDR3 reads TGTGCCAGCAGCGACAGGGGGGGAAACACCATATATTTT. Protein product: CASSDRGGNTIYF.

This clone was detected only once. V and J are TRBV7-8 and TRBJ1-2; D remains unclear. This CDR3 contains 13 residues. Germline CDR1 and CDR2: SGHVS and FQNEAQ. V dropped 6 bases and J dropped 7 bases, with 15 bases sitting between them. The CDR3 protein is CASRANTGTGYTF. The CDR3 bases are TGTGCCAGCAGAGCCAACACGGGAACTGGCTACACCTTC.

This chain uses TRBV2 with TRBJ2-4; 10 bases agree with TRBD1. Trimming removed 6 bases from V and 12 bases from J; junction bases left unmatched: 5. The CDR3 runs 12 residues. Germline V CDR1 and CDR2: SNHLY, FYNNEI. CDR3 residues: CASRRDRGDQYF. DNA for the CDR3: TGTGCCAGCAGAAGGGACAGGGGCGATCAGTACTTC.

CDR3 sequence reads: CASSQDDRFNSPLHF. DNA of the CDR3: TGCGCCAGCAGCCAAGACGACAGGTTCAATTCACCCCTCCACTTT. The rearrangement links TRBV4-1 to TRBJ1-6; TRBD1 might be the D (6 bases). Germline lookup yields CDR1 MGHRA and CDR2 YSYEKL. V lost 0 bases and J lost 7, with 10 bases in between. This CDR3 is built from 15 residues.

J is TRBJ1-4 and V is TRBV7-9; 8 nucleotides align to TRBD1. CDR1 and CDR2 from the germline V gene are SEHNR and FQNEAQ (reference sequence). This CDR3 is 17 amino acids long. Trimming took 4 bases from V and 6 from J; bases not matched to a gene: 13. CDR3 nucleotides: TGTGCCAGCAGCTCCCGGACAGGGTCCGGGGGATATGAAAAACTGTTTTTT. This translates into CASSSRTGSGGYEKLFF.

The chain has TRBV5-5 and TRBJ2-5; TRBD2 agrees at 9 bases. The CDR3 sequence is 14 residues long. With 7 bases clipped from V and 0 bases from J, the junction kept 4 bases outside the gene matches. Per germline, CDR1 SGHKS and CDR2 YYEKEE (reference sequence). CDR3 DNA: TGTGCCAGCCTCCTAGCGGGGTACCAAGAGACCCAGTACTTC. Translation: CASLLAGYQETQYF.

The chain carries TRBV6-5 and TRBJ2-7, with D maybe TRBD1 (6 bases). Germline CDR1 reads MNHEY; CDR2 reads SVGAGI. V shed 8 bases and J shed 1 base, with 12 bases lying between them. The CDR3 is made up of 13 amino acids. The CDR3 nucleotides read TGTGCCAGCGCACTACAGGGATCCTACGAGCAGTACTTC. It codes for CASALQGSYEQYF.

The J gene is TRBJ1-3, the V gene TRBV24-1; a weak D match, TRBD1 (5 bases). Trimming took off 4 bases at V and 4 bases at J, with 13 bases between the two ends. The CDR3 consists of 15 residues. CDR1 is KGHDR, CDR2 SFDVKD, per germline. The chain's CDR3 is CATSDPRGNGNTIYF. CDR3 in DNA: TGTGCCACCAGTGACCCCCGGGGGAACGGAAACACCATATATTTT.

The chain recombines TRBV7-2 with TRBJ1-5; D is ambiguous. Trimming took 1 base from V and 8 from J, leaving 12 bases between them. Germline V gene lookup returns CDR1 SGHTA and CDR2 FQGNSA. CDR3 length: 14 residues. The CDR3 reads CASSLEGRAEPQHF. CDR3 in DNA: TGTGCCAGCAGCTTAGAAGGGAGAGCGGAGCCCCAGCATTTT.

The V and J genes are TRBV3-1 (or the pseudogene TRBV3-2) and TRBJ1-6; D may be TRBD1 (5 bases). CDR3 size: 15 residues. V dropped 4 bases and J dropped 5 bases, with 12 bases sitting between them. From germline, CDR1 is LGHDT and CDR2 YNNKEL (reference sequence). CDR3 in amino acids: CASSPRGVDNSPLHF. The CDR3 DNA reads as TGTGCCAGCAGCCCTCGGGGGGTAGATAATTCACCCCTCCACTTT.